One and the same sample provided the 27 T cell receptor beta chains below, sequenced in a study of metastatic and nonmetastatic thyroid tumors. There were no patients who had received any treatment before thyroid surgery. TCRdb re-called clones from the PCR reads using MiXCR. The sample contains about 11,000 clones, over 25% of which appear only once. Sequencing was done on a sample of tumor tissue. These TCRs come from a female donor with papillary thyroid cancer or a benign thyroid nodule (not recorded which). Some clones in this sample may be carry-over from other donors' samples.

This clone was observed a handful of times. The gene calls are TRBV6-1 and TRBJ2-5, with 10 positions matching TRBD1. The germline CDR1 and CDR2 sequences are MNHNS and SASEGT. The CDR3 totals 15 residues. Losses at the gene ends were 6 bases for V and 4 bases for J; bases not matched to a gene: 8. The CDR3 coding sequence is TGTGCCAGCAGACTGACAGGGGGCGCGGGAGAGACCCAGTACTTC. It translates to CASRLTGGAGETQYF.

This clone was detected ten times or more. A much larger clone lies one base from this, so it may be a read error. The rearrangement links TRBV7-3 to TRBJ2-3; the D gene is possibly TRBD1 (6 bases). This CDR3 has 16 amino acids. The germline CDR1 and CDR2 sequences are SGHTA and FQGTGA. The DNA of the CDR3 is TGTGCCAGCAGCTTGAACTCCCGGGACACTACAGATATGCAGTATTTT. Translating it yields CASSLNSRDTTDMQYF. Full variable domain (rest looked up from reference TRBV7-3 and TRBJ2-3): GAGVSQTPSNKVTEKGKYVELRCDPISGHTALYWYRQSLGQGPEFLIYFQGTGAADDSGLPNDRFFAVRPEGSVSTLKIQRTERGDSAVYLCASSLNSRDTTDMQYFGPGTRLTVL.

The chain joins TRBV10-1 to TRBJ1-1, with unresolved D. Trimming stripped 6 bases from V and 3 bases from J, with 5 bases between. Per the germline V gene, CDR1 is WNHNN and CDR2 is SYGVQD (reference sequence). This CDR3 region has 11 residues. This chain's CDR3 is CASRSYTEAFF. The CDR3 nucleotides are TGCGCCAGCAGAAGTTACACTGAAGCTTTCTTT.

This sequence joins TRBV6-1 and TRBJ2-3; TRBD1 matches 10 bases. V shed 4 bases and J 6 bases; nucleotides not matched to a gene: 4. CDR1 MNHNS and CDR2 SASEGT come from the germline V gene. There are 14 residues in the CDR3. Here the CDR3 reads CASSGQGAQDTQYF. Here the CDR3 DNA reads TGTGCCAGCAGTGGACAGGGGGCGCAGGATACGCAGTATTTT.

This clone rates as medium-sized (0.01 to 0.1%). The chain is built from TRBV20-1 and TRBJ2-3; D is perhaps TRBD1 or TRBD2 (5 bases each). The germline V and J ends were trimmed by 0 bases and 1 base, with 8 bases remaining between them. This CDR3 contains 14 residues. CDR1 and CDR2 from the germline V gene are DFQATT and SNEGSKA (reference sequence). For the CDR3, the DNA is TGCAGTGCTAGAGAGGGGGAAGGCACAGATACGCAGTATTTT. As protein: CSAREGEGTDTQYF.

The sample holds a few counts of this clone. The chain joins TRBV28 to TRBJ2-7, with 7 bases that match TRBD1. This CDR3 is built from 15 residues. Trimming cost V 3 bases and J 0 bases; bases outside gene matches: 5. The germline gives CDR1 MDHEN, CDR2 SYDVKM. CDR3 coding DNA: TGTGCCAGCAGTTTGGGGACAGTAAGCTCCTACGAGCAGTACTTC. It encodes CASSLGTVSSYEQYF.

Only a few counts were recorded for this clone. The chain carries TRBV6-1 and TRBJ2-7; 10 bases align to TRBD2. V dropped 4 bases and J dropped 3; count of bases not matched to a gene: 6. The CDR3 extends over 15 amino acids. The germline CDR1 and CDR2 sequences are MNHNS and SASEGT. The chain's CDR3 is CASSVSSGRVYEQYF. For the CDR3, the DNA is TGTGCCAGCAGTGTATCTAGCGGGAGAGTCTACGAGCAGTACTTC.

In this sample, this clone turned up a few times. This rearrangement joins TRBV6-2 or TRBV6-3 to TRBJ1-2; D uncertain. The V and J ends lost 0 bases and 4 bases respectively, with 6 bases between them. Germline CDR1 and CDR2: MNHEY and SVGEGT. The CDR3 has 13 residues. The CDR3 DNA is TGTGCCAGCAGTTACTCACGTGTCTATGGCTACACCTTC. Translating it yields CASSYSRVYGYTF.

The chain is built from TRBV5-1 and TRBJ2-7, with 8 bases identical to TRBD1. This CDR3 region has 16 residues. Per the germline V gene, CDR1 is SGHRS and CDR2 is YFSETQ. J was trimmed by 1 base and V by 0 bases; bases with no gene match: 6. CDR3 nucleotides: TGCGCCAGCAGCTTGGGTGGGACAGGTGTTTCCTACGAGCAGTACTTC. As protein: CASSLGGTGVSYEQYF.

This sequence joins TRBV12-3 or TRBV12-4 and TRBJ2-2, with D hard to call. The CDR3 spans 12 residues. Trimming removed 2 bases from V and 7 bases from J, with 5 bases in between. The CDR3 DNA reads TGTGCCAGCAGTTTAATCTACGGGGAGCTGTTTTTT. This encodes CASSLIYGELFF.

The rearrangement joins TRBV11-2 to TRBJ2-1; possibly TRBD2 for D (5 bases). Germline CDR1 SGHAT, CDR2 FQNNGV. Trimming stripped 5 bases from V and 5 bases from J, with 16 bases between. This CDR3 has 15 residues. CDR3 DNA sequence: TGTGCCAGCAGCCCACGACCTAGCAGGCACAATGAGCAGTTCTTC. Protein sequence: CASSPRPSRHNEQFF.

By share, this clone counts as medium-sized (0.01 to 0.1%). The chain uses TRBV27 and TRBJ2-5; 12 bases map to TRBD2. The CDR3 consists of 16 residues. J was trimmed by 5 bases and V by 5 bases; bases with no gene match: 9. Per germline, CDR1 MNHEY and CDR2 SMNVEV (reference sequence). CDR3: CASSPQGLAGWETQYF. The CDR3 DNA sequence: TGTGCCAGCAGTCCCCAAGGACTAGCGGGATGGGAGACCCAGTACTTC.

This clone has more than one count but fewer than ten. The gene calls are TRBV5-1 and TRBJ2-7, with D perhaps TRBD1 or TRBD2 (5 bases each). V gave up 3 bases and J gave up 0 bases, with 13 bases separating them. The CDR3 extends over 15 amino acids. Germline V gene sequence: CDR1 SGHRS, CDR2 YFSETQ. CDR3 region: CASSSGPQSSYEQYF. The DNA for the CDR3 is TGCGCCAGCAGCTCGGGACCGCAGAGCTCCTACGAGCAGTACTTC.

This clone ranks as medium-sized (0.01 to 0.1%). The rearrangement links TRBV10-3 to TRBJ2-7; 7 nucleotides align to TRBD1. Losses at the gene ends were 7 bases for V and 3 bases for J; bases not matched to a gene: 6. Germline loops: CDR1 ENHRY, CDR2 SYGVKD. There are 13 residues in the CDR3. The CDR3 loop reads CAITGTELYEQYF. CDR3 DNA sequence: TGTGCCATCACCGGGACAGAGCTCTACGAGCAGTACTTC.

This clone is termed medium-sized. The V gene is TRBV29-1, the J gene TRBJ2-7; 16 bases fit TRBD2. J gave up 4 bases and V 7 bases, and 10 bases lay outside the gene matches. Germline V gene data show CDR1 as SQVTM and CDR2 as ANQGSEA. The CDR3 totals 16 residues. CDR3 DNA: TGCAGCGGACTGGGACTAGCGGGAGGGCCATCATACGAGCAGTACTTC. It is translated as CSGLGLAGGPSYEQYF.

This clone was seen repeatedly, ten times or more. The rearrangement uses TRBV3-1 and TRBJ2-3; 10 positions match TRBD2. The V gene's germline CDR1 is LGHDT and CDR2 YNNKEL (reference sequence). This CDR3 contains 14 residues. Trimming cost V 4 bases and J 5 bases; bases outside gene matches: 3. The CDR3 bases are TGTGCCAGCAGCCTAGCGGGAGGCCGAGATACGCAGTATTTT. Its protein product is CASSLAGGRDTQYF.

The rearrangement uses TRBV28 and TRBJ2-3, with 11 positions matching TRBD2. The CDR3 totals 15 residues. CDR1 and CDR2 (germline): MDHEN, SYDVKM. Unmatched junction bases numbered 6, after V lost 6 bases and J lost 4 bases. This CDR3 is CASRDSGRGSDTQYF. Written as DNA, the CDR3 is TGTGCCAGCAGGGATAGCGGGAGGGGCTCAGATACGCAGTATTTT.

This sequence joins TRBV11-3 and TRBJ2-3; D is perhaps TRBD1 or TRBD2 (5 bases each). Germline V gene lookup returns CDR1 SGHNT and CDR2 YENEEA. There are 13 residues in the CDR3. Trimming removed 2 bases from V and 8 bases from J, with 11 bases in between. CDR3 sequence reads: CASSLNLRGTQYF. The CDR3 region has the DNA TGTGCCAGCAGCTTAAATTTGAGGGGTACGCAGTATTTT.

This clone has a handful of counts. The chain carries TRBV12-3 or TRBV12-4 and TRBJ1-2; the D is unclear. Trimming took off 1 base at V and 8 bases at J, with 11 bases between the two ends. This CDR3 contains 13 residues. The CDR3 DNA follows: TGTGCCAGCAGTTTAGGCCATGGGCAAGGCTACACCTTC. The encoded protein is CASSLGHGQGYTF.

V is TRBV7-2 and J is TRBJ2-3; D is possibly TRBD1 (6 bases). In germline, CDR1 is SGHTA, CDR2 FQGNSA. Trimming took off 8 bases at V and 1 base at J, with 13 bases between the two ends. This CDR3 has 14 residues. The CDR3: CASVPPGGTDTQYF. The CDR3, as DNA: TGTGCCAGCGTCCCCCCAGGGGGCACAGATACGCAGTATTTT.

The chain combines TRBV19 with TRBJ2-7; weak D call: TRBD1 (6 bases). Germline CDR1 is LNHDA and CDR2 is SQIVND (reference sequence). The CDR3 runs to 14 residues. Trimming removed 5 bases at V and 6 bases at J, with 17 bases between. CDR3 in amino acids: CASSPYTGFAEQYF. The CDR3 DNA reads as TGTGCCAGTAGTCCTTACACAGGGTTCGCCGAGCAGTACTTC.

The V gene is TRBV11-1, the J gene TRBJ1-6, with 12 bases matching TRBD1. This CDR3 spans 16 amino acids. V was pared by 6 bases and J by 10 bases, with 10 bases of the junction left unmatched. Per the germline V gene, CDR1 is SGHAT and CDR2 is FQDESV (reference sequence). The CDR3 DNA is TGTGCCAGCAGTCGCGGATCGGGACAGGGGGCCTCACCCCTCCACTTT. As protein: CASSRGSGQGASPLHF.

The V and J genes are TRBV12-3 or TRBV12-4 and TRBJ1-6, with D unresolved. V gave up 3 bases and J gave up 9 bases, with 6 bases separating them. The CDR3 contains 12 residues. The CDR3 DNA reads TGTGCCAGCAGTTTGATGGGTTCACCCCTCCACTTT. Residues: CASSLMGSPLHF.

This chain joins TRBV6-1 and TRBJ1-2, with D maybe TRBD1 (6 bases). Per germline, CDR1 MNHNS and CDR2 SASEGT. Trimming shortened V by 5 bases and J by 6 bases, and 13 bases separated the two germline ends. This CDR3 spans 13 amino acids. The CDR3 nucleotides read TGTGCCAGCAGTCCAGGGGTCGTTGATGGCTACACCTTC. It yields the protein CASSPGVVDGYTF.

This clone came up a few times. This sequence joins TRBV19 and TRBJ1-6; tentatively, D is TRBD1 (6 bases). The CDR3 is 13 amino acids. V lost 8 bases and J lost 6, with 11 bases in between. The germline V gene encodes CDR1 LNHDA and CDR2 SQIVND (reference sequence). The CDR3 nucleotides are TGTGCCAGTGCCGGGACAAGTAATTCACCCCTCCACTTT. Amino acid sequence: CASAGTSNSPLHF.

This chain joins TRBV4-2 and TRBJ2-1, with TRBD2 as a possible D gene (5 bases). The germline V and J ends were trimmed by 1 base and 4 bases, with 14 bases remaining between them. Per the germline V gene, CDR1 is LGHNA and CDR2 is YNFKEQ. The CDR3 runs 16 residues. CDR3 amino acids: CASSQAGEDPYNEQFF. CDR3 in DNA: TGTGCCAGCAGCCAAGCCGGGGAAGACCCGTACAATGAGCAGTTCTTC.

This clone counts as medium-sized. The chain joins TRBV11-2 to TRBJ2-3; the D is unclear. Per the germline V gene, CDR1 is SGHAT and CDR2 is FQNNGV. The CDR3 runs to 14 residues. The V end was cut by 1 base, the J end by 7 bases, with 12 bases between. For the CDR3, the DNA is TGTGCCAGCAGCTTAGGGCCCGGAGTAAATACGCAGTATTTT. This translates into CASSLGPGVNTQYF.